This T cell receptor beta chain is drawn from a study of Graves' ophthalmopathy and Graves' hyperthyroidism. Points from the study as a whole: Prediction of ophthalmopathy progression reached about 71% sensitivity and 72% to 75% specificity.

From RNA, the CDR3 regions of TCR beta chains were amplified and sequenced. Second-round multiplex PCR came after a first-round RT-PCR that employed HTBI primers. TCRdb re-derived calls from the multiplex PCR reads in MiXCR, one entry per CDR3 protein. This sample has about 370,000 distinct CDR3 sequences; roughly a sixth occur once, and the top ten carry roughly 2.6%. Trimming removed 4 bases from V and 1 base from J, with 18 bases in between. This CDR3 spans 16 amino acids. From germline, CDR1 is SGHRS and CDR2 YFSETQ. This clonotype was counted many times. The antigen remains undetermined. Calling hyperthyroidism stable required that no ophthalmopathy show up within 18 months of follow-up. Exclusion covered patients with other autoimmune diseases or uncontrolled infections (as well as pregnancy or lactation).

What was sequenced was peripheral blood. This TCR derives from an adult woman with stable Graves' hyperthyroidism. This sequence joins TRBV5-1 and TRBJ2-7; D assignment may be TRBD1 or TRBD2 (6 bases each). Here the CDR3 reads CASSAQGSGASYEQYF. Here the CDR3 DNA reads TGCGCCAGCAGCGCCCAGGGGTCGGGGGCTTCCTACGAGCAGTACTTC. Looking up the rest from reference TRBV5-1 and TRBJ2-7 gives the full variable domain: KAGVTQTPRYLIKTRGQQVTLSCSPISGHRSVSWYQQTPGQGLQFLFEYFSETQRNKGNFPGRFSGRQFSNSRSEMNVSTLELGDSALYLCASSAQGSGASYEQYFGPGTRLTVT.